These T cell receptor beta chains were read from a single sample in a study of blood T cell repertoires in COVID-19. Repertoires were generated with immunoSEQ multiplex PCR, while TCRdb's copy carries only in-frame clones and drops some. Of some 150,000 clones listed, less than 80% are singletons. Source material: peripheral blood. Source of these receptors: a woman older than 75 with active or convalescent COVID-19. Each CDR3 is given with its conserved first and last residue. D genes are given only for firm matches. The size of a clone is reported for some rows only, either as once, few or many, or as a class for expanded clones.

j_gene | v_gene | d_gene | abundance | CDR3nt | CDR3aa
TRBJ1-3 | TRBV9 | - | - | TGTGCCAGCAGCGTAGGGGCAGGACTCTCTGGAAACACCATATATTTT | CASSVGAGLSGNTIYF
TRBJ2-3 | TRBV5-4 | TRBD1 | - | TGTGCCAGCAGCCACTCACAGGGGAGACTGTCAGATACGCAGTATTTT | CASSHSQGRLSDTQYF
TRBJ2-1 | TRBV25-1 | - | - | TGTGCCAGCAAGCTGCATGATGAGCAGTTCTTC | CASKLHDEQFF
TRBJ1-3 | TRBV20-1 | - | few | TGCAGTGCGTACCAGGGAAACACCATATATTTT | CSAYQGNTIYF
TRBJ2-1 | TRBV3-1/TRBV3-2 | TRBD1 | - | TGTGCCAGCAGCCAGGACCCGGACAGGGCGAAAGTACCGCGCTCCTACAATGAGCAGTTCTTC | CASSQDPDRAKVPRSYNEQFF
TRBJ1-2 | TRBV9 | - | once | TGTGCCAGCAGCGTATACCAGGGAGGCTATGGCTACACCTTC | CASSVYQGGYGYTF
TRBJ1-4 | TRBV6-1 | - | - | TGTGCCAGCAGTGAAAATACAGCTGAAAAACTGTTTTTT | CASSENTAEKLFF
TRBJ1-5 | TRBV18 | - | - | TGTGCCAGCTCACCGTCGACAGACCGGCCCCAGCATTTT | CASSPSTDRPQHF
TRBJ1-2 | TRBV19 | TRBD1 | - | TGTGCCAGTATCTCAACAGGGGGCGCCTACTATGGCTACACCTTC | CASISTGGAYYGYTF
TRBJ1-1 | TRBV19 | - | - | TGTGCCAGTAAAGACCAGGAATTTGAGCCTGAAGCTTTCTTT | CASKDQEFEPEAFF
TRBJ1-1 | TRBV2 | - | once | TGTGCCAGCAGTGGAGGGTTGGAAACTGAAGCTTTCTTT | CASSGGLETEAFF
TRBJ1-4 | TRBV30 | TRBD1 | - | TGTGCCTGGAGGACCTCACAGGGGCGGGAAAAACTGTTTTTT | CAWRTSQGREKLFF
TRBJ1-5 | TRBV2 | - | - | TGTGCCAGCACAGGGAATAGCAATCAGCCCCAGCATTTT | CASTGNSNQPQHF
TRBJ1-5 | TRBV2 | TRBD1 | - | TGTGCCAGCACTCCTGAGCAGGGGGCGAGCCAGCCCCAGCATTTT | CASTPEQGASQPQHF
TRBJ1-2 | TRBV18 | - | - | TGTGCCAGCTCACCCGGACTAGGCCGGGGCTATGGCTACACCTTC | CASSPGLGRGYGYTF
TRBJ1-4 | TRBV29-1 | - | - | TGCAGCGCGGGACCCAGGTTGGGGGGGCCGAATGAAAAACTGTTTTTT | CSAGPRLGGPNEKLFF
TRBJ1-2 | TRBV7-9 | TRBD1 | - | TGTGCCAGCAGCCAAGGGACAGGGTCTATTGGCTACACCTTC | CASSQGTGSIGYTF
TRBJ2-7 | TRBV27 | TRBD1 | - | TGTGCCAGCAGAATAGACAGGGTGGTTGACGAGCAGTACTTC | CASRIDRVVDEQYF
TRBJ1-1 | TRBV30 | - | - | TGTGCCTGGAGTACTTTACAGGGCAGGGAAGCTTTCTTT | CAWSTLQGREAFF
TRBJ2-3 | TRBV11-2 | TRBD1 | - | TGTGCCAGCAGCTCGACAGGGGGCACAGATACGCAGTATTTT | CASSSTGGTDTQYF
TRBJ1-2 | TRBV19 | TRBD1 | once | TGTGCCAGCGAAAACAGGGGCTATGGCTACACCTTC | CASENRGYGYTF
TRBJ1-2 | TRBV5-1 | - | - | TGCGCCAGCAGCTTGGCAGAGTGGACAGTTTTGGGCTATGGCTACACCTTC | CASSLAEWTVLGYGYTF
TRBJ2-1 | TRBV11-3 | TRBD2 | - | TGTGCCAGCAGCGCTAGCGGGGGCTACAATGAGCAGTTCTTC | CASSASGGYNEQFF
TRBJ2-3 | TRBV5-1 | - | - | TGCGCCAGCAGCTTGGTAGACAGATACACAGATACGCAGTATTTT | CASSLVDRYTDTQYF
TRBJ2-5 | TRBV7-6 | TRBD1 | - | TGTGCCAGCACGGAAGGGGGCCCGGAGACCCAGTACTTC | CASTEGGPETQYF
TRBJ2-2 | TRBV11-2 | - | - | TGTGCCAGCAGCTCCCTAACCGACATAAACCTCGGGGAGCTGTTTTTT | CASSSLTDINLGELFF
TRBJ1-2 | TRBV24-1 | - | - | TGTGCCACCAGTGATGCAGGGGTCGACTATGGCTACACCTTC | CATSDAGVDYGYTF
TRBJ1-1 | TRBV14 | - | - | TGTGCCAGCAGCGGAGGCCCCGACACTGAAGCTTTCTTT | CASSGGPDTEAFF
TRBJ2-7 | TRBV9 | TRBD1 | - | TGTGCCAGCAGCGCCGCAGGGGGCTACGAGCAGTACTTC | CASSAAGGYEQYF
TRBJ2-3 | TRBV7-9 | TRBD2 | - | TGTGCCAGCAGCTCAACTAGCGGGCACACAGATACGCAGTATTTT | CASSSTSGHTDTQYF
TRBJ1-1 | TRBV19 | - | - | TGTGCCAGTAGTGACAGCCTCATCTTGGAAGCTTTCTTT | CASSDSLILEAFF
TRBJ2-3 | TRBV5-1 | TRBD1 | - | TGCGCCAGCAGCTTCACAGGGGAGAACACAGATACGCAGTATTTT | CASSFTGENTDTQYF
TRBJ1-2 | TRBV2 | - | once | TGTGCCAGCACCGGAGGCAGGGGACGACCCAACTATGGCTACACCTTC | CASTGGRGRPNYGYTF
TRBJ2-1 | TRBV3-1/TRBV3-2 | TRBD2 | - | TGTGCCAGCAGCCCCCGACTGAGGACTAGCGACTACAATGAGCAGTTCTTC | CASSPRLRTSDYNEQFF
TRBJ1-4 | TRBV5-1 | TRBD1 | few | TGCGCCAGCAGCCGCAGCGGACAGGGGGCGGGTGAAAAACTGTTTTTT | CASSRSGQGAGEKLFF
TRBJ1-2 | TRBV5-1 | - | - | TGCACCAGCAGCTTCCGTCAGGACTATGGCTACACCTTC | CTSSFRQDYGYTF
TRBJ1-2 | TRBV30 | - | - | TGTGCCTGGAGTAGGGGTCAGTCTGGCTACACCTTC | CAWSRGQSGYTF
TRBJ1-5 | TRBV19 | - | - | TGTGCCAGTGGGAGGACGGCCTTAAGCAATCAGCCCCAGCATTTT | CASGRTALSNQPQHF
TRBJ2-1 | TRBV27 | TRBD1 | - | TGTGCCAGCAGTCCTAGCACGGGACAGATCAATGAGCAGTTCTTC | CASSPSTGQINEQFF
TRBJ1-5 | TRBV15 | - | - | TGTGCCACCAGCAGAGGTGGAGGGAGCAATCAGCCCCAGCATTTT | CATSRGGGSNQPQHF
TRBJ1-5 | TRBV6-1 | - | - | TGTGCCAGCAGTGAAGGGGTTGGAGGAGGCAATCAGCCCCAGCATTTT | CASSEGVGGGNQPQHF
TRBJ1-3 | TRBV9 | TRBD1 | - | TGTGCCAGCAGCGCGACAGGGTTGTCCGGAAACACCATATATTTT | CASSATGLSGNTIYF
TRBJ2-7 | TRBV7-2 | - | - | TGTGCCAGCAGCTTAGTAGGGGGTATTGCCCACGAGCAGTACTTC | CASSLVGGIAHEQYF
TRBJ1-6 | TRBV6-2/TRBV6-3 | - | - | TGTGCCAGCAGTTTTACAGGCAGTAATTCACCCCTCCACTTT | CASSFTGSNSPLHF
TRBJ1-1 | TRBV6-5 | - | - | TGTGCCAGCAGTTACTCGAAAGGGAGTGGCACTGAAGCTTTCTTT | CASSYSKGSGTEAFF
TRBJ2-7 | TRBV5-1 | - | few | TGCGCCAGCAGCTTGAATTTCGCAAGCAACTACGAGCAGTACTTC | CASSLNFASNYEQYF
TRBJ1-1 | TRBV5-6 | - | - | TGTGCCAGCACTCTCAACCACGCGAGACTATCGGAAGCTTTCTTT | CASTLNHARLSEAFF